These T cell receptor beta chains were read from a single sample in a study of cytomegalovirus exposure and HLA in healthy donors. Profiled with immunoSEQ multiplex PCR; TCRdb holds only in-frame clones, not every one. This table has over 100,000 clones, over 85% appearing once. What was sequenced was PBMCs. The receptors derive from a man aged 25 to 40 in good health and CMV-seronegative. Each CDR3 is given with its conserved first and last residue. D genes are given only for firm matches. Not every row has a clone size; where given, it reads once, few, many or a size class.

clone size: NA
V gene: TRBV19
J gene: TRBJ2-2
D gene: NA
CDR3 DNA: TGTGCCAGTAGTATAGAGGCAGGGCGAACCGGGGAGCTGTTTTTT
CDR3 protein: CASSIEAGRTGELFF

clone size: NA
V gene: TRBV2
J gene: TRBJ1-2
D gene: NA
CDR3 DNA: TGTGCCAGCAGTGAAACTCGGACAGCGGCTAACTATGGCTACACCTTC
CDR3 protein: CASSETRTAANYGYTF

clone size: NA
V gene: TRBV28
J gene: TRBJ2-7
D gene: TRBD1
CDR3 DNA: TGTGCCAGCAGTTTAGGGGGACAGGGCAGCGACGAGCAGTACTTC
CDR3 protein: CASSLGGQGSDEQYF

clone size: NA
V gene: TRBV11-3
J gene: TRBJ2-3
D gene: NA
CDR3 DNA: TGTGCCAGCAGCCCAGGAACAGGCGCAGATACGCAGTATTTT
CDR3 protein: CASSPGTGADTQYF

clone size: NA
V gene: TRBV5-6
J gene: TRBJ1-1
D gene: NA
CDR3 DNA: TGTGCCAGCAGCTTGACAGTCTTAAAGGAAGCTTTCTTT
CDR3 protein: CASSLTVLKEAFF

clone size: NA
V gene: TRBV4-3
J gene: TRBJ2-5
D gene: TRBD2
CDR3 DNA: TGCGCCAGCAGCCAAGACTGGCTAGCGGGGGGTCTGGAAAAAGAGACCCAGTACTTC
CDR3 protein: CASSQDWLAGGLEKETQYF

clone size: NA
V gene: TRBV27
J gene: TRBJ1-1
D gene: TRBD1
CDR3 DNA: TGTGCCAGCAGTAGACAGGGACTGAACACTGAAGCTTTCTTT
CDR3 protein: CASSRQGLNTEAFF

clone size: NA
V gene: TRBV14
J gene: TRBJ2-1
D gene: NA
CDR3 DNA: TGTGCCAGCAGCCCGTCGCGAGGATACAATGAGCAGTTCTTC
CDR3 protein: CASSPSRGYNEQFF

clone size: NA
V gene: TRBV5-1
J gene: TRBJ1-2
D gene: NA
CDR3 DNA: TGCGCCAGCAGCTTGTTCCAGGGGCCTAGCTATGGCTACACCTTC
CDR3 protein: CASSLFQGPSYGYTF

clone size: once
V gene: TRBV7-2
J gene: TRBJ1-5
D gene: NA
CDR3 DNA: TGTGCCAGCAGCTTAGCCCTGGCAGTCGATCAGCCCCAGCATTTT
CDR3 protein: CASSLALAVDQPQHF

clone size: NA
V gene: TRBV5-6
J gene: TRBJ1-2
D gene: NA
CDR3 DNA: TGTGCCAGCAGCCGAACTGAGTATGGCTACACCTTC
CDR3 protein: CASSRTEYGYTF

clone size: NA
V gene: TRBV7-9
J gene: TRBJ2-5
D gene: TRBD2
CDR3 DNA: TGTGCCAGCAGCTCTCTAGCGGGGGGTGGAGAGACCCAGTACTTC
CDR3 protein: CASSSLAGGGETQYF

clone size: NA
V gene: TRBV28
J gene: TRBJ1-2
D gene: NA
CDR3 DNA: TGTGCCAGCAGGATACCCGGGAACTATGGCTACACCTTC
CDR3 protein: CASRIPGNYGYTF